This TCR beta chain was obtained from a study of OX40 agonist ivuxolimab in advanced cancers. Study-wide points: Averaging showed that CD8+ T cells had more expanded clones than CD4+ did.

Turning to this clone: Its antigen is undetermined.

This CDR3 has 16 amino acids. The ends were cut back, 6 bases at V and 0 bases at J, with 15 bases in the middle. Per germline, CDR1 MDHEN and CDR2 SYDVKM. Some clones are missing from TCRdb's copy, which holds only in-frame ones; the method was immunoSEQ multiplex PCR. The table has tens of thousands of clones, less than 90% seen once; the top ten hold around 30%. The specimen was CD4+ or CD8+ T cells sorted from blood, collected in a trial of the OX40 agonist ivuxolimab. V is TRBV28 and J is TRBJ1-5; TRBD1 might be the D (6 bases). This receptor was taken from an adult with an advanced solid tumor such as melanoma, head and neck, liver or kidney cancer. CDR3 bases: TGTGCCAGCAGCCCTACAGGGCTGTATAGCAATCAGCCCCAGCATTTT. Protein sequence: CASSPTGLYSNQPQHF. Variable domain in full (rest from reference TRBV28 and TRBJ1-5): DVKVTQSSRYLVKRTGEKVFLECVQDMDHENMFWYRQDPGLGLRLIYFSYDVKMKEKGDIPEGYSVSREKKERFSLILESASTNQTSMYLCASSPTGLYSNQPQHFGDGTRLSIL.